Listed here is a single TCR beta chain. Using immunoSEQ multiplex PCR, the repertoire was profiled, and TCRdb retains in-frame clones only, with some absent. The repertoire holds over 120,000 clones, with roughly 77% as singletons. The data were taken from a study of blood T cell repertoires in COVID-19. Study-wide context: Samples came from the United States, Italy and Spain, spanning acute and convalescent COVID-19.

The V and J ends lost 0 bases and 0 bases respectively, with 12 bases between them. Germline assignment: CDR1 SGHNT and CDR2 YYREEE (reference sequence). This CDR3 is 16 amino acids long. Seattle researchers signed up patients amid active infection and tracked them longitudinally. The rearrangement joins TRBV5-4 to TRBJ1-2, with a weak D call TRBD1 (5 bases). The source of this sequence is a woman aged 70-85 years with COVID-19, enrolled during active disease. Sequencing input: peripheral blood. In DNA, the CDR3 is TGTGCCAGCAGCTTGGGGGCCGGGACTTCTAACTATGGCTACACCTTC. Translating gives CASSLGAGTSNYGYTF.